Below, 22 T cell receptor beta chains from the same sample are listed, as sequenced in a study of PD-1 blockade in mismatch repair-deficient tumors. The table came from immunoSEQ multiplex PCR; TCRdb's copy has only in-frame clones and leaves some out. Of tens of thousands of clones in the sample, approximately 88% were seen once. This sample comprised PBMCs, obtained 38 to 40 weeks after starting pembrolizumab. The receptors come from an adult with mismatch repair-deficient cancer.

The CDR3 loop is CAISKEGGDGYTF. The CDR3 bases are TGTGCCATCAGTAAGGAGGGCGGCGATGGCTACACCTTC. The V and J genes are TRBV10-3 and TRBJ1-2; D remains unclear. CDR1 and CDR2 (germline): ENHRY, SYGVKD. V was clipped by 5 bases and J by 6 bases, with 13 bases between them. The CDR3 runs to 13 residues.

The CDR3 DNA is TGTGCCAGCAGTTGGTCAGGTAGCACAGATACGCAGTATTTT. It translates to CASSWSGSTDTQYF. The V gene is TRBV2, the J gene TRBJ2-3; D call uncertain. Deletions cut 5 bases from V and 0 bases from J, with 9 bases between. CDR1 and CDR2 from the germline V gene are SNHLY and FYNNEI. The length of the CDR3 is 14 residues.

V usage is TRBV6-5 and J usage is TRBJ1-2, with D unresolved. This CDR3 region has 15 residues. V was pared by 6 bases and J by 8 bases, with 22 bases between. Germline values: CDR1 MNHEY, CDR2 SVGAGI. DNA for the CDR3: TGTGCCAGCAGCCCCTTCCGAAACAGTTTTGACGGCTACACCTTC. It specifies CASSPFRNSFDGYTF.

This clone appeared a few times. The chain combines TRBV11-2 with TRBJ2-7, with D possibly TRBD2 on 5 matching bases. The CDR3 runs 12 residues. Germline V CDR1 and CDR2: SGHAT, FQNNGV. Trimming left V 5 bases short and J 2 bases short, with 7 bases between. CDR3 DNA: TGTGCCAGCAGCCTACTAGCCTACGAGCAGTACTTC. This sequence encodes CASSLLAYEQYF.

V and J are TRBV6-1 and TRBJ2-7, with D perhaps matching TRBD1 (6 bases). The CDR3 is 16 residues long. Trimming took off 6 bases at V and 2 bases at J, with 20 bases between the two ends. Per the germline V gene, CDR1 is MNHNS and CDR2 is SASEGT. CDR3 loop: CASSEKNRDTAYEQYF. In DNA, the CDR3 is TGTGCCAGCAGCGAAAAAAACCGGGACACCGCCTACGAGCAGTACTTC.

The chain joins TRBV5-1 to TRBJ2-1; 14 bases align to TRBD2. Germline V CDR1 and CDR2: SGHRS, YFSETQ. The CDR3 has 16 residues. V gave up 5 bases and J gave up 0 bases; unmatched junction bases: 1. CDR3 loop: CASRGTSGSSYNEQFF. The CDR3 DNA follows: TGCGCCAGCAGAGGGACTAGCGGGAGCTCCTACAATGAGCAGTTCTTC.

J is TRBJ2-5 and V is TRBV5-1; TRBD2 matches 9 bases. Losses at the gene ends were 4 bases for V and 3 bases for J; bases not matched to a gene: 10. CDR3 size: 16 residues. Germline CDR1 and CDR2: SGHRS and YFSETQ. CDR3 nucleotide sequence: TGCGCCAGCAGCCCGGGACAAATAGCGGGAGAAGAGACCCAGTACTTC. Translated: CASSPGQIAGEETQYF.

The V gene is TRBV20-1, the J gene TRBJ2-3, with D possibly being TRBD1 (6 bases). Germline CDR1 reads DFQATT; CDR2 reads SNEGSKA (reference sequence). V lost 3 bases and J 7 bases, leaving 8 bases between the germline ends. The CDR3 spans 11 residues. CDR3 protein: CSASRGNTQYF. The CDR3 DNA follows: TGCAGTGCTAGCAGGGGAAATACGCAGTATTTT.

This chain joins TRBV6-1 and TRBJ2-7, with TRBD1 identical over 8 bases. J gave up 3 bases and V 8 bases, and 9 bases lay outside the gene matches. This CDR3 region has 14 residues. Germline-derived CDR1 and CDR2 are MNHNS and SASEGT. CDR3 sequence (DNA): TGTGCCAGCCGAGACAGGGGCGCAAGCTACGAGCAGTACTTC. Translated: CASRDRGASYEQYF.

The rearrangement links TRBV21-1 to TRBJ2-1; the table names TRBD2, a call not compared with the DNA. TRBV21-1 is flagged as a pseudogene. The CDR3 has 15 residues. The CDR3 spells CARRSKREAYNEQFF. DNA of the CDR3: TGTGCCAGGAGATCTAAGCGGGAGGCCTACAATGAGCAGTTCTTC.

CDR3 sequence reads: CASFVQGAFGEQFF. CDR3 coding DNA: TGTGCCAGCTTCGTACAGGGGGCATTTGGTGAGCAGTTCTTC. The chain employs TRBV18 and TRBJ2-1; 9 nucleotides agree with TRBD1. This CDR3 has 14 amino acids. Per the germline V gene, CDR1 is KGHSH and CDR2 is LQKENI. V lost 7 bases, J lost 9 bases, and 10 bases stayed unmatched.

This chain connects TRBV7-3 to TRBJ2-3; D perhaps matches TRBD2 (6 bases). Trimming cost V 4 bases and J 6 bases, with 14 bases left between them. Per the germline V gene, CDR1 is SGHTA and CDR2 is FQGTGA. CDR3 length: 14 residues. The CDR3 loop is CASSSPRLADTQYF. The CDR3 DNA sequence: TGTGCCAGCAGCTCCCCTCGCCTAGCGGATACGCAGTATTTT. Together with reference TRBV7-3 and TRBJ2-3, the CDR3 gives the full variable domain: GAGVSQTPSNKVTEKGKYVELRCDPISGHTALYWYRQSLGQGPEFLIYFQGTGAADDSGLPNDRFFAVRPEGSVSTLKIQRTERGDSAVYLCASSSPRLADTQYFGPGTRLTVL.

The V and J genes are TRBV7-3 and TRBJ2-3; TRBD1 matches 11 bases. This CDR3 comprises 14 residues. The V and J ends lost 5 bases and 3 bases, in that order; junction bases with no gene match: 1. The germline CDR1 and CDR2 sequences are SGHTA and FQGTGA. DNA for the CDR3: TGTGCCAGCAGCGGGACAGGGGGGACAGATACGCAGTATTTT. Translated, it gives CASSGTGGTDTQYF.

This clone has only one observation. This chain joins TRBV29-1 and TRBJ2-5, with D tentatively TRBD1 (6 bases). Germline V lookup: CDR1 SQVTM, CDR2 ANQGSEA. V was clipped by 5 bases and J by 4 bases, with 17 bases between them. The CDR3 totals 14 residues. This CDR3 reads CSVSDRPFGETQYF. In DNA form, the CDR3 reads TGCAGCGTTTCTGACAGGCCATTTGGAGAGACCCAGTACTTC.

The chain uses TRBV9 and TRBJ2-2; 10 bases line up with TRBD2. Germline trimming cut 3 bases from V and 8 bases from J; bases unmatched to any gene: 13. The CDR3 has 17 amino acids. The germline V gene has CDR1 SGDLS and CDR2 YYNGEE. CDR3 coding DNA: TGTGCCAGCAGCGCAGCCCCACTAGCGGGAATTCTAGGGGAGCTGTTTTTT. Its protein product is CASSAAPLAGILGELFF.

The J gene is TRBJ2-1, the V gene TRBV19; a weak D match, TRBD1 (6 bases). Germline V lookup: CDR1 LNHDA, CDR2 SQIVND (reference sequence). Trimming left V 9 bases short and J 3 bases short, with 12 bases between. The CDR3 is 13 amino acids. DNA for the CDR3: TGTGCCAGCACGGGACAAATCTACAATGAGCAGTTCTTC. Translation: CASTGQIYNEQFF.

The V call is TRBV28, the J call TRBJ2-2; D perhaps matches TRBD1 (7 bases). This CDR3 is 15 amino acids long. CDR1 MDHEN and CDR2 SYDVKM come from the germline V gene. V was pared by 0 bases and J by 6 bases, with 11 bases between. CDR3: CASSLWQGGAGELFF. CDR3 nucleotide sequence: TGTGCCAGCAGTTTATGGCAGGGGGGAGCCGGGGAGCTGTTTTTT.

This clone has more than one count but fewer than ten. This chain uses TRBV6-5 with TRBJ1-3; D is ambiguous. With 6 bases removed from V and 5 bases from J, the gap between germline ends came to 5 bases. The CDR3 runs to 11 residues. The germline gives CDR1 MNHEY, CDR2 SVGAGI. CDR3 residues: CASRRRNTIYF. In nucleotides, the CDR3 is TGTGCCAGCAGGCGTAGAAACACCATATATTTT.

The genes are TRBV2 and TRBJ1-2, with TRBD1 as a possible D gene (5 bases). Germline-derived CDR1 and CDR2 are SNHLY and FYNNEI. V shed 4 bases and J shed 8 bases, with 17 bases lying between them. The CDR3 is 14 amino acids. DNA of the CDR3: TGTGCCAGCAGTGCAGACAGCGTTACGTTCGGCTACACCTTC. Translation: CASSADSVTFGYTF.

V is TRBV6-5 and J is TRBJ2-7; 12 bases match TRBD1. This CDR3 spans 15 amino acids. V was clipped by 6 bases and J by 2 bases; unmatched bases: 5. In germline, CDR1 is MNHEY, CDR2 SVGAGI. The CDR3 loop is CASSIRDRGPYEQYF. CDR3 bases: TGTGCCAGCAGCATCCGGGACAGGGGGCCCTACGAGCAGTACTTC.

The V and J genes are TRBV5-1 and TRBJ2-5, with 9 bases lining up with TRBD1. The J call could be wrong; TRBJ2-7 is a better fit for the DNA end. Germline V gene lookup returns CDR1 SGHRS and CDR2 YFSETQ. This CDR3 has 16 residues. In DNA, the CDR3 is TGCGCCAGCAGCTTGGGGACTGGGACAGGGCTCGCCGAGCAGTACTTC. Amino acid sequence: CASSLGTGTGLAEQYF.

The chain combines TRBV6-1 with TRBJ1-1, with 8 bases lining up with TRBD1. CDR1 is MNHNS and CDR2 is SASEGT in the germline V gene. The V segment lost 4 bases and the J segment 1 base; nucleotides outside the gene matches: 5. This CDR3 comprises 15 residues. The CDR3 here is CASSGQGAPNTEAFF. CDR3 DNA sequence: TGTGCCAGCAGTGGGCAGGGGGCCCCGAACACTGAAGCTTTCTTT.